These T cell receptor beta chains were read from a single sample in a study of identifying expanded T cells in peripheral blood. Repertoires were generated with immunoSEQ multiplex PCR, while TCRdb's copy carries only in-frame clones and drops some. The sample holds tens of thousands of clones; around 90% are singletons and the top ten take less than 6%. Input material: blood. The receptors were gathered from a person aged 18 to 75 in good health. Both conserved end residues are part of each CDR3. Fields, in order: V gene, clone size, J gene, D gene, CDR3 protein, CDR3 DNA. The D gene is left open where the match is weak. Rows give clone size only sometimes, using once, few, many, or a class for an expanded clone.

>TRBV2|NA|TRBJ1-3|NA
CASSEGRQASGNTIYF
TGTGCCAGCAGTGAGGGTAGACAGGCCTCTGGAAACACCATATATTTT
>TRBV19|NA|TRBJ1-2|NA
CASTTRTPSLRGYTF
TGTGCCAGTACCACTAGGACCCCGTCGCTGAGGGGCTACACCTTC
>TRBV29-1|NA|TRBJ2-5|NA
CSVVPLQETQYF
TGCAGCGTTGTGCCACTACAAGAGACCCAGTACTTC
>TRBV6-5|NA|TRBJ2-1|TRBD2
CASSYSLAEQFF
TGTGCCAGCAGTTACTCACTAGCGGAGCAGTTCTTC
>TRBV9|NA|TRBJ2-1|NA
CASSSEGTLYNEQFF
TGTGCCAGCAGCTCAGAGGGGACCCTATACAATGAGCAGTTCTTC
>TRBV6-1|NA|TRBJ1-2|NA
CASRYGEGSYGYTF
TGTGCCAGCAGGTACGGTGAGGGGAGCTATGGCTACACCTTC
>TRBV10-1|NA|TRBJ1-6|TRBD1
CASRGDRENSPLHF
TGCGCCAGCAGGGGGGACAGGGAAAATTCACCCCTCCACTTT
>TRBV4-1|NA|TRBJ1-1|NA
CASSPAGAEMNTEAFF
TGCGCCAGCAGCCCTGCTGGGGCAGAAATGAACACTGAAGCTTTCTTT
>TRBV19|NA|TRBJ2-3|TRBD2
CASGTSGYTDTQYF
TGTGCCAGTGGGACTAGCGGATACACAGATACGCAGTATTTT
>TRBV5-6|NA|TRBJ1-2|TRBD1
CASSLPTGGGGYTF
TGTGCCAGCAGCTTACCGACAGGGGGTGGTGGCTACACCTTC
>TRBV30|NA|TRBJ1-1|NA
CAWTEPATEAFF
TGTGCCTGGACTGAACCGGCCACTGAAGCTTTCTTT
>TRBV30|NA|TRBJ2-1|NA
CAWSREHHSYNEQFF
TGTGCCTGGTCAAGGGAACACCACTCCTACAATGAGCAGTTCTTC
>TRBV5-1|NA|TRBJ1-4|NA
CASSTGLFGTTNEKLFF
TGCGCCAGCAGCACGGGACTTTTCGGGACAACTAATGAAAAACTGTTTTTT
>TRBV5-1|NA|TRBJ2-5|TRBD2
CASSPGGGETQYF
TGCGCCAGCAGCCCGGGGGGAGGAGAGACCCAGTACTTC
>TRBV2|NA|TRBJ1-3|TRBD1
CASSGGGQSNGDTIYF
TGTGCCAGCAGTGGGGGGGGACAGTCGAACGGTGACACCATATATTTT
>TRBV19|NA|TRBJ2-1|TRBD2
CASQGRLAGHNEQFF
TGTGCCAGCCAAGGAAGACTAGCGGGGCACAATGAGCAGTTCTTC
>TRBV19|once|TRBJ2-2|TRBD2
CASSTGTTLITGELFF
TGTGCCAGTAGTACCGGGACTACTTTGATCACCGGGGAGCTGTTTTTT
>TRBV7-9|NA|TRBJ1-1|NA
CASSLMEGTEAFF
TGTGCCAGCAGCTTAATGGAGGGCACTGAAGCTTTCTTT
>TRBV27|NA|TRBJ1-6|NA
CASSLLSRGESPLHF
TGTGCCAGCAGTTTATTAAGCAGGGGAGAATCACCCCTCCACTTT
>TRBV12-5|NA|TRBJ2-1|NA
CASGLSRYNEQFF
TGTGCTAGTGGTTTGAGTAGGTACAATGAGCAGTTCTTC